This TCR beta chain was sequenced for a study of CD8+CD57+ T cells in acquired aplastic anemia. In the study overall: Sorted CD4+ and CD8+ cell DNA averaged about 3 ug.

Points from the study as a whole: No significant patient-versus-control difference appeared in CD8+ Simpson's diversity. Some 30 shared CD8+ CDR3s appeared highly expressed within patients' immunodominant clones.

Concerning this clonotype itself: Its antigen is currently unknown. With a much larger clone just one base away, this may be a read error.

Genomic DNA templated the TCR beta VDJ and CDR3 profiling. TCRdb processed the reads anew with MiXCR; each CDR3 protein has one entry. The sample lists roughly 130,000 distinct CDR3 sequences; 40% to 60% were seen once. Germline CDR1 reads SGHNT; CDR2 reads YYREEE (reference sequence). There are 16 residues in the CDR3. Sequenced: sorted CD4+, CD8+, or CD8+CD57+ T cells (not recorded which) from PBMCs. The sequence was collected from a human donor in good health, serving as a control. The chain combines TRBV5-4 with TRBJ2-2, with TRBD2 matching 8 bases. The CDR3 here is CAGSLAERGYTGELFF. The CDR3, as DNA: TGTGCCGGCAGCTTGGCGGAGCGGGGGTACACCGGGGAGCTGTTTTTT. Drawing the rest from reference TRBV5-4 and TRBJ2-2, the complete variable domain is ETGVTQSPTHLIKTRGQQVTLRCSSQSGHNTVSWYQQALGQGPQFIFQYYREEENGRGNFPPRFSGLQFPNYSSELNVNALELDDSALYLCAGSLAERGYTGELFFGEGSRLTVL.